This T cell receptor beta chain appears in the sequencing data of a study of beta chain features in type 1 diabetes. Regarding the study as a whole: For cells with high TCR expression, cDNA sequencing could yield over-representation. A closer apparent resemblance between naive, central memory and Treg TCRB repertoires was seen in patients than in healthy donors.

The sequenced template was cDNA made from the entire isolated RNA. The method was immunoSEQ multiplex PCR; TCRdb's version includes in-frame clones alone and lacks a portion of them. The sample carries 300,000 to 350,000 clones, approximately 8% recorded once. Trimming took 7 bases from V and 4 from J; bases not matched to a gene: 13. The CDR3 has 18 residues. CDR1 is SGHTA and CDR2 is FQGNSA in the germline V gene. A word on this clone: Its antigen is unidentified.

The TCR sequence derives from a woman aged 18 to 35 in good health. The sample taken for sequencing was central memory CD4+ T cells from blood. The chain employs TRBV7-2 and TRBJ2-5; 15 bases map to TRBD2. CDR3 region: CASIEGGLAGGVSETQYF. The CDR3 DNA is TGTGCCAGCATAGAGGGGGGACTAGCGGGAGGCGTATCAGAGACCCAGTACTTC.